The rows below give T cell receptor beta chains drawn from one sample of a study of vaccination effects on CD4 cells after COVID-19. The antigens for these receptors are not known. The assay was immunoSEQ multiplex PCR, and TCRdb's table has in-frame clones only and misses some. Of about 40,000 clones listed, around two thirds are singletons. The sample was CD4+ T cells from PBMCs cultured without peptide, taken after COVID-19 vaccination. Source of these receptors: a human donor who received a COVID-19 vaccine. CDR3s include the opening cysteine and the closing phenylalanine or tryptophan. D genes are given only for firm matches. Clone size is given for some rows only: seen once, a few or many times, or a class if the clone is expanded.

>TRBV9|.|TRBJ2-2|.
TGTGCCAGCAGTGGACGGGCCCTGAACACCGGGGAGCTGTTTTTT
CASSGRALNTGELFF
>TRBV4-1|few|TRBJ1-5|.
TGCGCCAGCAGCCAAGGTCGTATTCAGGATCAGCCCCAGCATTTT
CASSQGRIQDQPQHF
>TRBV20-1|.|TRBJ2-5|.
TGCAGTGCTAGTTGGGACTTACAAGAGACCCAGTACTTC
CSASWDLQETQYF
>TRBV6-1|.|TRBJ1-5|.
TGTGCCAGCAGTGAAGCAGGGGGGAATCAGCCCCAGCATTTT
CASSEAGGNQPQHF
>TRBV14|.|TRBJ1-2|.
TGTGCCAGCAGCCAAGAGGGGGGCGATGGCTATGGCTACACCTTC
CASSQEGGDGYGYTF
>TRBV19|.|TRBJ2-6|.
TGTGCCAGTAGTATACAGCCCAGTCCTGGGGCCAACGTCCTGACTTTC
CASSIQPSPGANVLTF
>TRBV4-1|.|TRBJ2-7|.
TGCGCCAGCCAGGGGGGGGCAGGGCTGTACGAGCAGTACTTC
CASQGGAGLYEQYF
>TRBV11-2|.|TRBJ2-7|TRBD1
TGTGCCAGCAGCTTAGTGGGACAGGCCTACGAGCAGTACTTC
CASSLVGQAYEQYF
>TRBV7-9|.|TRBJ1-1|TRBD1
TGTGCCAGCAGCTTTGGACAGGGAAACACTGAAGCTTTCTTT
CASSFGQGNTEAFF
>TRBV6-6|few|TRBJ1-1|TRBD1
TGTGCCAGCCGGGGGGCAGGGGGGGACAACACTGAAGCTTTCTTT
CASRGAGGDNTEAFF
>TRBV5-6|.|TRBJ1-2|.
TGTGCCAGCAGCAAGGACATCACGCGGGGCTACACCTTC
CASSKDITRGYTF